This T cell receptor (beta chain) was captured in a study of blood T cell repertoires in COVID-19 (dated by TCRdb to about 2020). Background for the entire study: Samples covering the acute and convalescent phases of COVID-19 were provided by collaborators in the United States, Italy and Spain. Nearly every sample came with metadata listing a de-identified subject ID, COVID-19 status, age in years and sex. Samples came from the ongoing ImmuneRACE study (first 160 participants) plus 1,254 subjects from 6 global collaborators. The repertoires were made available in a free public database intended to serve as a resource for research on the immune response to SARS-CoV-2. Where available, HLA class I and class II types were taken from metadata supplied by the sample provider and were not determined by assay-based typing. The material from the prospective study consisted of cDNA or gDNA derived from T cells, B-cell-depleted T cells, or PBMCs. Subjects who had been exposed to COVID-19, were actively infected with it, or had recovered from it provided the deeply sampled blood TCRbeta repertoires that made up the dataset. Here is what the overall study found, with its caveats: The amount of clinical and demographic metadata varied by source and participant and was provided uncurated.

Collaborating institutions collected whole blood in K2EDTA tubes following their own protocols. Collaborator samples were shipped for TCRbeta analysis as frozen whole blood, isolated PBMCs, or DNA extracted from either sample type. Its CDR3 holds 16 amino acids, cysteine through phenylalanine. Just CDR3 DNA is preserved here, 48 bases in frame from base 1. After removal of 4 bases from V and 8 bases from J, the junction retains 9 bases not matched to a gene. Reading the germline V gene gives CDR1 SGHAT and CDR2 FQNNGV. TCRbeta CDR3 regions were amplified from genomic DNA using the immunoSEQ Assay, a bias-controlled multiplex PCR. Per the original workflow: Within the assay, amplification of reference gene primers was used to estimate how many nucleated cells each sample contained. Sequence reads were collapsed and filtered to measure the absolute abundance of every unique TCRbeta CDR3 rearrangement. For each sample, productive Simpson clonality was calculated by taking the square root of Simpson's diversity index across productive rearrangements. TCRdb's version of the immuneACCESS table is confined to in-frame rearrangements and falls short of the full clone set. An unresolved V gene accounts for under half of the shortfall where checked; the remainder is of unknown origin. Clone size and V and J calls were adopted from that table, with D and trimming inferred from the DNA. For this sample the table gives 150,000 to 200,000 clones, of which about 85% were detected only once. The ten largest clones add up to around 2.3% of the sample.

Points on this clone: Its antigen is unknown. No qualities accompany the bases; no much larger clone lies one base away.

The chain was built from TRBV11-2 and TRBJ2-1; the junction holds 12 bases that match TRBD1. Sequenced: peripheral blood. The TCR comes from a man aged 65 to 79 with active or convalescent COVID-19. The CDR3 region has the sequence CASSSSRDRGPYEQFF. The base sequence is TGTGCCAGCAGCTCAAGCCGGGACAGGGGGCCTTATGAGCAGTTCTTC.